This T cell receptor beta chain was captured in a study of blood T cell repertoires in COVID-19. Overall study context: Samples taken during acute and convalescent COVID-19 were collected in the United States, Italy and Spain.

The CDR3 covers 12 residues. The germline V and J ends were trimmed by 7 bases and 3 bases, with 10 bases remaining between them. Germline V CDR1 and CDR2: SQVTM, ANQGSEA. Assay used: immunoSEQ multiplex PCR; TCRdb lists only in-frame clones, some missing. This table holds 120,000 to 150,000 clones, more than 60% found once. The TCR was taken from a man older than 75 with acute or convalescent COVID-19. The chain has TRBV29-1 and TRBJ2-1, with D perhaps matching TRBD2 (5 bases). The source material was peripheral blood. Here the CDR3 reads CSATRDYNEQFF. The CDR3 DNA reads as TGCAGCGCTACCCGGGACTACAATGAGCAGTTCTTC.